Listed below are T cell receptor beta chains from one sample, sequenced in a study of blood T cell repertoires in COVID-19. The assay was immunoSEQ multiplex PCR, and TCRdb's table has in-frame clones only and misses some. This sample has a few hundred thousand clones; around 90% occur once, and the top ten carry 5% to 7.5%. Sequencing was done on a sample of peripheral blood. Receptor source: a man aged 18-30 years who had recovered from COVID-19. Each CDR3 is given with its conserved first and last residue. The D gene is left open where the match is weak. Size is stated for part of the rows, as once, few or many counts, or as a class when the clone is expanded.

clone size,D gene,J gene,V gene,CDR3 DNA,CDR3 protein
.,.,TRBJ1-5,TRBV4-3,TGCGCCAGCAGCCAAGATGCCAGGGAAAGGCCCCAGCATTTT,CASSQDARERPQHF
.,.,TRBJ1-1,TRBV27,TGTGCCAGCAGTTTATCCCAGGGAGGGATGAACACTGAAGCTTTCTTT,CASSLSQGGMNTEAFF
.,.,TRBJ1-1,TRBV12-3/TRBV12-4,TGTGCCAGCAGCCCGGGGTTGAACACTGAAGCTTTCTTT,CASSPGLNTEAFF
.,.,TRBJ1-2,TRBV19,TGTGCCAGTACCCTCGGGTTCAACTATGGCTACACCTTC,CASTLGFNYGYTF
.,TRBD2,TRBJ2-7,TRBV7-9,TGTGCCAGCAGCTTGGACCCGGGGGGGCAGTACTTC,CASSLDPGGQYF
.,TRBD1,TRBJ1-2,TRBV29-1,TGCAGCGTTGTGGGGGGACAGGGAGAGGGGTCATCGGAACTTCGGAATGGCTACACCTTC,CSVVGGQGEGSSELRNGYTF
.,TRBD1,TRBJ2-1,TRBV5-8,TGTGCCAGCAGCTGGACAGGGGGGGATGAGCAGTTCTTC,CASSWTGGDEQFF
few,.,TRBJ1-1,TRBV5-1,TGCGCCAGCAGCTTGAGGGCGGGCACGAACACTGAAGCTTTCTTT,CASSLRAGTNTEAFF
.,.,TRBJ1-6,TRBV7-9,TGTGCCAGCAGCTCGCCCCAGGGTTTGCCCCTCCACTTT,CASSSPQGLPLHF
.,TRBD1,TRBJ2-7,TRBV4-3,TGCGCCAGCAGCCACCGGACAGGGGGCTCCTACGAGCAGTACTTC,CASSHRTGGSYEQYF
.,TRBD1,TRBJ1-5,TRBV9,TGTGCCAGCAGCGTATCCACAGGGGACAATCAGCCCCAGCATTTT,CASSVSTGDNQPQHF
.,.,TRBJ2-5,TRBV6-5,TGTGCCAGCAGTTACTGGGACTCCGAGACCCAGTACTTC,CASSYWDSETQYF
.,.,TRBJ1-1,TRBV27,TGTGCCAGCAGTTTAAAGGCAGGGGCTGGGAAAATACTTAGGTCCCGGAACACTGAAGCTTTCTTT,CASSLKAGAGKILRSRNTEAFF
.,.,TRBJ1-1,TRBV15,TGTGCCACCAGCATCTCCAGGGTTCCTTCCACTGAAGCTTTCTTT,CATSISRVPSTEAFF
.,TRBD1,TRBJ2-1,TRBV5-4,TGTGCCAGCAGCCCAGGACAGGGGGCGAACTACAATGAGCAGTTCTTC,CASSPGQGANYNEQFF
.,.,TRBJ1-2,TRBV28,TGTGCCAGCAGGATTCCCGGGACAACTGGAAACTATGGCTACACCTTC,CASRIPGTTGNYGYTF
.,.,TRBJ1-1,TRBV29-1,TGCAGCGTTGAGTATGAAAGAGGGACTGAAGCTTTCTTT,CSVEYERGTEAFF
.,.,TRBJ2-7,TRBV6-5,TGTGCCAGCAGTTACTCAGCGGAAAGCGCCTACGAGCAGTACTTC,CASSYSAESAYEQYF